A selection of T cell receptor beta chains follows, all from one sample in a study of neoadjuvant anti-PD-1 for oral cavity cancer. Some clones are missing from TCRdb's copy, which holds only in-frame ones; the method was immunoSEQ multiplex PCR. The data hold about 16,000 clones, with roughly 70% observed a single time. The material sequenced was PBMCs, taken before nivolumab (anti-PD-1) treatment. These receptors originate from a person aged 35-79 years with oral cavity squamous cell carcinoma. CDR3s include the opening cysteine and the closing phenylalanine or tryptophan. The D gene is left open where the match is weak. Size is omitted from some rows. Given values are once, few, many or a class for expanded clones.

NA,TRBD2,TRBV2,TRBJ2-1,CASSPMTGTSGNEQFF,TGTGCCAGCAGCCCCATGACCGGGACTAGCGGCAATGAGCAGTTCTTC
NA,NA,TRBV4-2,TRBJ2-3,CASSQDRVGQRAEYF,TGTGCCAGCAGCCAAGATCGCGTGGGACAACGGGCCGAGTATTTT
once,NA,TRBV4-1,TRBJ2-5,CASSQVGQGQTQYF,TGCGCCAGCAGCCAAGTTGGGCAGGGACAGACCCAGTACTTC
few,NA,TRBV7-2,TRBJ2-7,CASSLVAGDYEQYF,TGTGCCAGCAGCTTAGTGGCCGGAGACTACGAGCAGTACTTC
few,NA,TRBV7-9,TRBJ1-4,CASSSEGGLFF,TGTGCCAGCAGCTCGGAGGGAGGACTGTTTTTT
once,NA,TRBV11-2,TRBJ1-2,CASSSSGQYGYTF,NA
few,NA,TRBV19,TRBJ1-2,CASSPQAGLGYTF,TGTGCCAGTAGTCCCCAGGCAGGGTTGGGCTACACCTTC
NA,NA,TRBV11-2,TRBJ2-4,CASSRTESPSKNIQYF,TGTGCCAGCAGCCGGACAGAGTCTCCCTCCAAAAACATTCAGTACTTC
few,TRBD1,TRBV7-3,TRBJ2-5,CASSLDRGETQYF,TGTGCCAGCAGCTTGGACAGGGGTGAGACCCAGTACTTC
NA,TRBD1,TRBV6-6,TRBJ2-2,CASSSRGWTGELFF,TGTGCCAGCAGTTCCAGGGGGTGGACCGGGGAGCTGTTTTTT